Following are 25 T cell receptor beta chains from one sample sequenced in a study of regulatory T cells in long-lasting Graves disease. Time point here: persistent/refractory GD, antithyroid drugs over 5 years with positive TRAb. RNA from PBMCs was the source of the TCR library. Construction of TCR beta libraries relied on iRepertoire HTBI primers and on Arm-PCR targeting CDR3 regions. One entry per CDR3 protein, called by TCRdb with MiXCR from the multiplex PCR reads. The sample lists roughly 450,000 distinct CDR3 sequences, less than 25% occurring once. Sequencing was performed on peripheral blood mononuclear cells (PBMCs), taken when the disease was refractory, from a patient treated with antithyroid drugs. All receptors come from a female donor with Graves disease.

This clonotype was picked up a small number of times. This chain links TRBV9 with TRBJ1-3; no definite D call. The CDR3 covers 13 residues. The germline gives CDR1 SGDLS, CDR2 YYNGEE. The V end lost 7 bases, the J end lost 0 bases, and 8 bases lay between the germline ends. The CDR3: CASQQSSGNTIYF. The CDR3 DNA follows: TGTGCCAGCCAACAGAGCTCTGGAAACACCATATATTTT.

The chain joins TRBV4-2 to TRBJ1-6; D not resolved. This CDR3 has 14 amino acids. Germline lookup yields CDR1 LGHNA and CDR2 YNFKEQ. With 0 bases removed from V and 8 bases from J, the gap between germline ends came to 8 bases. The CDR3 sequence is CASSQEGGDSPLHF. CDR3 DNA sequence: TGTGCCAGCAGCCAAGAAGGCGGGGATTCACCCCTCCACTTT.

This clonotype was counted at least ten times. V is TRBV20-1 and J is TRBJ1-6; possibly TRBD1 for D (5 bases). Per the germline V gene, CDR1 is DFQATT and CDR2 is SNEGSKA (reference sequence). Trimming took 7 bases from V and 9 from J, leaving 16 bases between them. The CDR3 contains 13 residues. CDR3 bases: TGCAGTGGCACGGACGAAGGGGTTTCACCCCTCCACTTT. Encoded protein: CSGTDEGVSPLHF.

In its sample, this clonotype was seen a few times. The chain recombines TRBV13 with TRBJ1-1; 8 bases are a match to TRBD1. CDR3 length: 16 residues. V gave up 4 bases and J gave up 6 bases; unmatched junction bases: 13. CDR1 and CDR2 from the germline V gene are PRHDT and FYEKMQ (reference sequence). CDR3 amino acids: CASSSGTWTGKAEAFF. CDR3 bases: TGTGCCAGCAGCTCCGGAACTTGGACAGGGAAGGCTGAAGCTTTCTTT.

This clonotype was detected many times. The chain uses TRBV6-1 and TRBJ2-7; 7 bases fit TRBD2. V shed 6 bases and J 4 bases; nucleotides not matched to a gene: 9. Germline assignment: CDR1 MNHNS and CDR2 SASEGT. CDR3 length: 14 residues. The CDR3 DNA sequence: TGTGCCAGCAGGAACACCGGGACTACTTACGAGCAGTACTTC. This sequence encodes CASRNTGTTYEQYF.

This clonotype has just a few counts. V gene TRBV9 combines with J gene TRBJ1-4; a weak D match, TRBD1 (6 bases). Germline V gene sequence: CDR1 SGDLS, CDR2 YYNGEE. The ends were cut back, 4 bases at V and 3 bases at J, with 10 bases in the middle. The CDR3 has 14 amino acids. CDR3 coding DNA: TGTGCCAGCAGCCCTCGGACAGCTAATGAAAAACTGTTTTTT. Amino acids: CASSPRTANEKLFF.

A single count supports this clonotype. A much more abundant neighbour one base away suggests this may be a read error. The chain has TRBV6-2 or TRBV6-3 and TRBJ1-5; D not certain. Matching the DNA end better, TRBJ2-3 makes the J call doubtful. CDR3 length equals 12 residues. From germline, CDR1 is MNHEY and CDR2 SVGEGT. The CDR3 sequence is CASSWVYQPQYF. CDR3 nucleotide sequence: TGTGCCAGCAGTTGGGTATATCAGCCCCAGTATTTT.

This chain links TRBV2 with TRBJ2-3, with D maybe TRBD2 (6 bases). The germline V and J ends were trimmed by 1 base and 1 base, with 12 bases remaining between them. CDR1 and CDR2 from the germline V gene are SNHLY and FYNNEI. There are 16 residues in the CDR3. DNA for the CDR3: TGTGCCAGCAGTGAAGTATGGGTAGCGGGCACAGATACGCAGTATTTT. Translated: CASSEVWVAGTDTQYF.

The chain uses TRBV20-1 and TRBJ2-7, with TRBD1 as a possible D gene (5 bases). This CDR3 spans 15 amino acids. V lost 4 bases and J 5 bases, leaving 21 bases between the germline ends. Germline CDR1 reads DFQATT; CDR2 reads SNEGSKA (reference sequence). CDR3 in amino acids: CSAKGPYGPLNEQYF. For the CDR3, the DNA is TGCAGTGCTAAGGGGCCTTACGGACCCCTGAACGAGCAGTACTTC.

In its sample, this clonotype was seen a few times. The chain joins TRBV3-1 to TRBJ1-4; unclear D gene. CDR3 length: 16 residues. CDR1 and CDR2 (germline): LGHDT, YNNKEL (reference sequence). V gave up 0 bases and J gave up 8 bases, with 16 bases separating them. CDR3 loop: CASSQDLGTELEKLFF. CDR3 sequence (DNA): TGTGCCAGCAGCCAAGATCTGGGAACGGAACTAGAAAAACTGTTTTTT. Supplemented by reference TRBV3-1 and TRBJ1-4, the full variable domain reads DTAVSQTPKYLVTQMGNDKSIKCEQNLGHDTMYWYKQDSKKFLKIMFSYNNKELIINETVPNRFSPKSPDKAHLNLHINSLELGDSAVYFCASSQDLGTELEKLFFGSGTQLSVL.

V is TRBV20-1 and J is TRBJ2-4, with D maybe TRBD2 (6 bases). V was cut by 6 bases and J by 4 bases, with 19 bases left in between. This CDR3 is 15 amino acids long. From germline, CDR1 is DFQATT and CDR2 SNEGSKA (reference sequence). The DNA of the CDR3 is TGCAGTGCCTCTGACATTACTCGGGAGAAAAACATTCAGTACTTC. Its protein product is CSASDITREKNIQYF.

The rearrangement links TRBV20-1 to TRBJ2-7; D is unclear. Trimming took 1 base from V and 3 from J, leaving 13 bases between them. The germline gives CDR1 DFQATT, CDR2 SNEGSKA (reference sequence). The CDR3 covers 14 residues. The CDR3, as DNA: TGCAGTGCTAGAGTCCCAACAGCGCACTACGAGCAGTACTTC. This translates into CSARVPTAHYEQYF.

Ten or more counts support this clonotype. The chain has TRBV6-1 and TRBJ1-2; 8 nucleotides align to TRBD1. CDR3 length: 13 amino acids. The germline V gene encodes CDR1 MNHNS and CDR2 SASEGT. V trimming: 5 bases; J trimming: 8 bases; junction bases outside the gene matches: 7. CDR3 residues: CASSLGQEDGYTF. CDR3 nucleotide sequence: TGTGCCAGCAGTCTGGGACAGGAGGACGGCTACACCTTC.

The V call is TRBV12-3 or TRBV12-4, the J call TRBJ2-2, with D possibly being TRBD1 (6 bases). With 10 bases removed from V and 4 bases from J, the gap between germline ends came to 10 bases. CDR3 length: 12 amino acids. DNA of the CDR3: TGTGCCACCACACAGGGCACCGGGGAGCTGTTTTTT. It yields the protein CATTQGTGELFF.

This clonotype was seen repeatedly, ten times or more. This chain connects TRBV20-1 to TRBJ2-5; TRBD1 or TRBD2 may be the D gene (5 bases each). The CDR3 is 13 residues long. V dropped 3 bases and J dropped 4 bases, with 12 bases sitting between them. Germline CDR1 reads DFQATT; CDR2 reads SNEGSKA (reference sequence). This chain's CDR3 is CSASPPRGETQYF. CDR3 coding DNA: TGCAGTGCTAGCCCCCCGAGGGGAGAGACCCAGTACTTC.

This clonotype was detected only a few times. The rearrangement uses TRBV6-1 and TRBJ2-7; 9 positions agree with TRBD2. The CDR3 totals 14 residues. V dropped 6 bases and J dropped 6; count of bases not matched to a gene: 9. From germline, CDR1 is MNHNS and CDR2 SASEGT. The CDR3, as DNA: TGTGCCAGCAGCAAAACCGGACTAGCGATCGAGCAGTACTTC. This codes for CASSKTGLAIEQYF.

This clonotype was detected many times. CDR3 region: CASSYVRGAHTEAFF. The DNA of the CDR3 is TGTGCCAGCAGTTACGTTCGGGGGGCGCACACTGAAGCTTTCTTT. The chain uses TRBV6-5 and TRBJ1-1; D is possibly TRBD1 (6 bases). The length of the CDR3 is 15 residues. With 2 bases removed from V and 3 bases from J, the gap between germline ends came to 13 bases. The germline gives CDR1 MNHEY, CDR2 SVGAGI.

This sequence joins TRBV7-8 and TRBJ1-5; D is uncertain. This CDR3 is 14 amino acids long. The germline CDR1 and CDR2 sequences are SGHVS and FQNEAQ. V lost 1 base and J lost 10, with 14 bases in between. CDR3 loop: CASSLGGGVIPQHF. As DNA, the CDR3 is TGTGCCAGCAGCTTAGGTGGCGGGGTGATACCCCAGCATTTT.

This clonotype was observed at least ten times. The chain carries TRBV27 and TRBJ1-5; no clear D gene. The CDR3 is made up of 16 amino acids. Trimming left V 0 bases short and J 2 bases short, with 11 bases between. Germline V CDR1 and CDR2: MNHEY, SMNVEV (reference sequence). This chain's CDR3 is CASSLSHGSGNQPQHF. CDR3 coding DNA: TGTGCCAGCAGTTTATCCCACGGGTCTGGCAATCAGCCCCAGCATTTT.

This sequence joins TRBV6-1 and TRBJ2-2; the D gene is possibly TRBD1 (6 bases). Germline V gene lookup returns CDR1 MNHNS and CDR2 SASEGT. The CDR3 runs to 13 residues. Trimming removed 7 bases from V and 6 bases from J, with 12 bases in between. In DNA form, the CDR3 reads TGTGCCAGCACCACAGGGTACGCCGGGGAGCTGTTTTTT. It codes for CASTTGYAGELFF.

The CDR3 region is CASSFRPGHFYEQYF. The CDR3 DNA is TGTGCCAGCAGCTTCCGTCCGGGACACTTCTACGAGCAGTACTTC. The chain is built from TRBV7-2 and TRBJ2-7, with D maybe TRBD1 (6 bases). Trimming cost V 3 bases and J 3 bases, with 15 bases left between them. The CDR3 spans 15 residues. Germline V CDR1 and CDR2: SGHTA, FQGNSA.

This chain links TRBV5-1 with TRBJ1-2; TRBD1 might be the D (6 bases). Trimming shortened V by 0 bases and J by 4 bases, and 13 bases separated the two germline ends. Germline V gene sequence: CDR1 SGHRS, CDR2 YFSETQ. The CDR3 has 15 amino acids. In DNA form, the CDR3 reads TGCGCCAGCAGCTTGGACAGGGCAGGGACCTATGGCTACACCTTC. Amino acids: CASSLDRAGTYGYTF. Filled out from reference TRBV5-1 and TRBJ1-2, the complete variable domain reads KAGVTQTPRYLIKTRGQQVTLSCSPISGHRSVSWYQQTPGQGLQFLFEYFSETQRNKGNFPGRFSGRQFSNSRSEMNVSTLELGDSALYLCASSLDRAGTYGYTFGSGTRLTVV.

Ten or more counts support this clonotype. This CDR3 reads CASSPSDNRGHGYTF. CDR3 nucleotide sequence: TGTGCCAGCAGCCCTTCCGATAACAGGGGCCATGGCTACACCTTC. The gene calls are TRBV3-1 and TRBJ1-2; TRBD1 matches 7 bases. Trimming removed 4 bases from V and 6 bases from J; junction bases left unmatched: 11. Germline assignment: CDR1 LGHDT and CDR2 YNNKEL (reference sequence). This CDR3 has 15 residues.

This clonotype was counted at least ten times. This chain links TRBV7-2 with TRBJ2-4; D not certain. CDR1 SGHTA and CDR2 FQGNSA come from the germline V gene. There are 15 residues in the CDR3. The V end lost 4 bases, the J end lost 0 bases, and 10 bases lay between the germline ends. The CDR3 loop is CASSSPLIAKNIQYF. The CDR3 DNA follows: TGTGCCAGCAGCTCACCACTGATAGCCAAAAACATTCAGTACTTC.

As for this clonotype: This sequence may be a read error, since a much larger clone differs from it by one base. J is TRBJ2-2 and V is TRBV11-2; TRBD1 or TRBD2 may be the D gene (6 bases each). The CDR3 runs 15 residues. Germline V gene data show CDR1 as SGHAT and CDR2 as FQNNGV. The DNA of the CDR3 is TGTGCCAGCAGCTTAGTAGGGACACAAGACCGGGAGCTGCTTTTT. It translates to CASSLVGTQDRELLF.